This T cell receptor beta chain was profiled in a study of CD8+ T cells in alopecia areata. cDNA prepared by RNA extraction and subsequent reverse transcription served as the template for sequencing. The repertoire was sequenced with immunoSEQ multiplex PCR; TCRdb's copy has only in-frame clones and lacks some. The sample consists of some 170,000 clones, about 67% of them appearing once. This CDR3 has 18 residues. In germline, CDR1 is SGHRS, CDR2 YFSETQ. V lost 4 bases and J lost 0, with 20 bases in between. The chain combines TRBV5-1 with TRBJ2-1; D is undetermined. The sequencing used CD8+ T cells sorted from blood, collected at week 0. This clonotype was obtained from a human donor with alopecia areata. The CDR3 DNA follows: TGCGCCAGCAGCCCCTGGGCTCTATCAAAAAGCTCCTACAATGAGCAGTTCTTC. This gives the protein CASSPWALSKSSYNEQFF.